These 12 T cell receptor beta chains were all obtained from the same sample, sequenced in a study of tumor-infiltrating lymphocytes in primary liver carcinoma. Blood RNA originated from unsorted whole blood, with germline DNA additionally extracted. Reverse transcription of approximately 500 ng total RNA with a constant-region primer produced TCR beta cDNA. Modified slightly, ARM-PCR produced TCR beta libraries over three nested multiplex PCR rounds. Forward primers for TRBV1-TRBV30 and a C-beta reverse primer served the first two PCR rounds, at approximately 10 cycles each. TCRdb re-derived calls from the multiplex PCR reads in MiXCR, one entry per CDR3 protein. In the table there are about 350,000 distinct CDR3 sequences, less than 65% of which are singletons. The sample consisted of peripheral blood. The receptors were sampled from a man aged 35 to 55 with primary liver carcinoma and hepatitis B virus infection.

Notes on this clonotype: A read error may be the cause here, since a much bigger clone is one base away. The genes are TRBV10-3 and TRBJ2-2; possible D gene TRBD2, 6 bases. The CDR3 consists of 15 residues. Germline V gene sequence: CDR1 ENHRY, CDR2 SYGVKD. CDR3 coding DNA: TGTACCATCAGTGACTCGGGGGACCTCACCGGGGAGCTGTTTTTT. It encodes CTISDSGDLTGELFF.

The chain carries TRBV29-1 and TRBJ2-7; possibly TRBD1 or TRBD2 for D (6 bases each). The V and J ends lost 7 bases and 4 bases respectively, with 23 bases between them. Germline CDR1 and CDR2: SQVTM and ANQGSEA. The CDR3 length is 15 residues. In DNA form, the CDR3 reads TGCAGCGGTAGGACGATGGGGGGCGTAATTTACGAGCAGTACTTC. Translating it yields CSGRTMGGVIYEQYF.

A note on this clonotype: A read error is possible here, since a much larger clone lies one base away. The conserved closing phenylalanine or tryptophan is absent in this CDR3, likely reflecting a read error. The chain uses TRBV4-2 and TRBJ1-5, with unresolved D. The V gene's germline CDR1 is LGHNA and CDR2 YNFKEQ. The ends were cut back, 1 base at V and 5 bases at J, with 9 bases in the middle. CDR3 length equals 14 residues. In DNA form, the CDR3 reads TGTGCCAGCAGCCAAGCGCTAGGTGATCAGCCCCAGCATATT. It encodes CASSQALGDQPQHI.

Many counts were recorded for this clonotype. The V and J genes are TRBV6-5 and TRBJ2-2; either TRBD1 or TRBD2 may fit D (5 bases each). Per the germline V gene, CDR1 is MNHEY and CDR2 is SVGAGI. This CDR3 is 14 amino acids long. Trimming left V 7 bases short and J 1 base short, with 10 bases between. CDR3 in DNA: TGTGCCAGCACCAGGGACCTGAACACCGGGGAGCTGTTTTTT. It codes for CASTRDLNTGELFF.

The V call is TRBV11-2, the J call TRBJ2-7; D remains ambiguous. Germline V gene lookup returns CDR1 SGHAT and CDR2 FQNNGV. Deletions cut 7 bases from V and 5 bases from J, with 21 bases between. This CDR3 comprises 15 residues. CDR3 sequence reads: CASNFPDDPSNEQYF. The DNA of the CDR3 is TGTGCCAGCAACTTCCCGGACGACCCATCGAACGAGCAGTACTTC.

Comment on this clonotype: A read error is possible here, since a much larger clone lies one base away. This chain uses TRBV6-5 with TRBJ1-5, with D hard to call. Looked up from germline, CDR1 is MNHEY and CDR2 is SVGAGI. This CDR3 contains 13 residues. Trimming took off 6 bases at V and 5 bases at J, with 11 bases between the two ends. The CDR3 sequence is CASSHGWHQPQHF. The CDR3 DNA follows: TGTGCCAGCAGCCACGGATGGCATCAGCCCCAGCATTTT.

This chain connects TRBV7-9 to TRBJ2-2; D perhaps matches TRBD1 (5 bases). The V and J ends lost 5 bases and 4 bases respectively, with 11 bases between them. This CDR3 region has 14 residues. The germline CDR1 and CDR2 sequences are SEHNR and FQNEAQ (reference sequence). This CDR3 is CASSTQERTGELFF. The CDR3 DNA sequence: TGTGCCAGCAGCACACAGGAGCGCACCGGGGAGCTGTTTTTT.

To note about this clonotype: A much larger clone lies one base from this, so it may be a read error. The chain combines TRBV5-5 with TRBJ2-2; D not certain. V shed 1 base and J shed 4 bases, with 5 bases lying between them. The CDR3 is made up of 13 amino acids. The germline gives CDR1 SGHKS, CDR2 YYEKEE (reference sequence). DNA for the CDR3: TGTGCCAGCAGCTTGTTAATCACCGGGGAGCTGTTTTTT. Protein sequence: CASSLLITGELFF.

For this clonotype: Compared with germline, one end of the junction differs, possibly owing to a read error. The J gene is TRBJ2-1, the V gene TRBV29-1; weak D call: TRBD2 (5 bases). This CDR3 contains 12 residues. Per germline, CDR1 SQVTM and CDR2 ANQGSEA. This CDR3 is CSARAGRNEQFF. The CDR3 region has the DNA TGTAGCGCCCGCGCAGGCAGAAATGAGCAGTTCTTC.

Comment on this clonotype: One base away lies a much larger clone, so this may be a sequencing read error. This chain connects TRBV5-6 to TRBJ2-2, with D perhaps TRBD2 (6 bases). The V end was cut by 3 bases, the J end by 5 bases, with 14 bases between. Germline CDR1 and CDR2: SGHDT and YYEEEE. The length of the CDR3 is 15 residues. CDR3 DNA: TGTGCCAGCAGCTCGAGGGAGGCTGGAACCGGGGAGCTGTTTTTT. Its protein is CASSSREAGTGELFF.

A single count supports this clonotype. A much larger clone sits a single nucleotide away, making a read error possible. J is TRBJ2-2 and V is TRBV10-3, with D perhaps TRBD1 or TRBD2 (5 bases each). CDR3 length: 14 amino acids. CDR1 is ENHRY, CDR2 SYGVKD, per germline. The V and J ends lost 6 bases and 9 bases respectively, with 17 bases between them. CDR3 sequence (DNA): TGTGCCATCAGCCCGAGGGACCCTGGCCGGGAGCTGTTTTTT. Encoded protein: CAISPRDPGRELFF.

Remarks on this clonotype: Germline and junction disagree at one end, which may indicate a read error. This chain uses TRBV5-4 with TRBJ2-3; 7 bases are a match to TRBD2. This CDR3 is 16 amino acids long. From germline, CDR1 is SGHNT and CDR2 YYREEE (reference sequence). The DNA for the CDR3 is TGTGCTAGCAGCCCTGGGAGGGGATTCAGCACAGATACGCAGTATTTT. This encodes CASSPGRGFSTDTQYF.